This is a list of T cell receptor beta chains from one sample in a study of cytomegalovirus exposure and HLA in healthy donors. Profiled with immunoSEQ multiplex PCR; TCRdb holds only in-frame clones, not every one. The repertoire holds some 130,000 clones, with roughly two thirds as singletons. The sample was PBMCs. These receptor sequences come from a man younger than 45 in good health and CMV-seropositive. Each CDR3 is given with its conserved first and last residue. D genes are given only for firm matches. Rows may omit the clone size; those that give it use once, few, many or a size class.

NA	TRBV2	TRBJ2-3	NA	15	CASTWAEPSTDTQYF	TGTGCCAGCACTTGGGCAGAACCTAGCACAGATACGCAGTATTTT
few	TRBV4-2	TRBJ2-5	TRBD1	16	CASSSEGTGTQETQYF	TGTGCCAGCAGCTCGGAGGGGACAGGGACCCAAGAGACCCAGTACTTC
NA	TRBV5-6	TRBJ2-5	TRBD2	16	CASSWAAGAIQETQYF	TGTGCCAGCAGCTGGGCAGCGGGAGCAATTCAGGAGACCCAGTACTTC
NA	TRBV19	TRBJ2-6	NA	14	CATRLDSGANVLTF	TGTGCCACGCGCCTAGACTCTGGGGCCAACGTCCTGACTTTC
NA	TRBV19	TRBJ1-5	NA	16	CASSIGRSRSNQPQHF	TGTGCCAGTAGTATCGGGAGGAGTCGCAGCAATCAGCCCCAGCATTTT
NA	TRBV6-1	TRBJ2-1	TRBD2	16	CASSDLGLAPYNEQFF	TGTGCCAGCAGTGATTTAGGACTAGCCCCCTACAATGAGCAGTTCTTC
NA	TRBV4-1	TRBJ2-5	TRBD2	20	CASSQAGLAGVSQFAETQYF	TGCGCCAGCAGCCAAGCGGGACTAGCGGGAGTTAGTCAATTCGCGGAGACCCAGTACTTC
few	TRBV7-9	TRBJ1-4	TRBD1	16	CASSSGQGGKYEKLFF	TGTGCCAGCAGCTCCGGACAGGGGGGGAAATATGAAAAACTGTTTTTT
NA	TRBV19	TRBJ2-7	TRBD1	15	CASRRTGGNAYEQYF	TGTGCCAGTCGACGAACAGGGGGGAACGCCTACGAGCAGTACTTC
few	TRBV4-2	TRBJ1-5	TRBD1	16	CASSQGGGTGGEPQHF	TGTGCCAGCAGCCAAGGTGGAGGGACAGGGGGAGAGCCCCAGCATTTT
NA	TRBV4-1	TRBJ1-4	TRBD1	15	CASSLGTGPGEKLFF	TGCGCCAGCAGCCTCGGGACAGGGCCGGGTGAAAAACTGTTTTTT
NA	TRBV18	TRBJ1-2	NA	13	CASSPAGGYGYTF	TGTGCCAGCTCACCGGCCGGGGGCTATGGCTACACCTTC
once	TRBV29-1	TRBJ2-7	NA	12	CSVLDERYEQYF	TGCAGCGTCCTAGACGAACGGTACGAGCAGTACTTC
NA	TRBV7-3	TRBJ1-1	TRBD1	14	CASSLTGGDTEAFF	TGTGCCAGCAGCTTGACAGGGGGCGACACTGAAGCTTTCTTT
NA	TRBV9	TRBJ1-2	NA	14	CASSESGQNDGYTF	TGTGCCAGCAGCGAAAGCGGACAGAACGATGGCTACACCTTC
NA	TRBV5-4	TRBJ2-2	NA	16	CASSLGNRWGTAELFF	TGTGCCAGCAGCTTGGGGAACAGATGGGGCACCGCGGAGCTGTTTTTT
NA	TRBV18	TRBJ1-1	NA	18	CASSPVTGGRAAGVEAFF	TGTGCCAGCTCACCAGTGACGGGGGGGAGGGCAGCCGGTGTTGAAGCTTTCTTT
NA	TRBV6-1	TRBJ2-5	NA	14	CASSEVPGRETQYF	TGTGCCAGCAGTGAAGTCCCCGGGAGAGAGACCCAGTACTTC
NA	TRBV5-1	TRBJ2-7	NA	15	CASSARPGDTPDRYF	TGCGCCAGCAGCGCCCGCCCTGGGGACACTCCGGACCGGTACTTC
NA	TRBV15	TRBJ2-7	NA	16	CATSRGGLTSSYEQYF	TGTGCCACCAGCAGAGGGGGGCTGACCAGCTCCTACGAGCAGTACTTC
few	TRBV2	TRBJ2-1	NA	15	CASSVLSGGTSEQFF	TGTGCCAGCAGTGTACTTAGCGGCGGGACCAGTGAGCAGTTCTTC
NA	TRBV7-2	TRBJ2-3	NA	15	CASSLAGGSTDTQYF	TGTGCCAGCAGCTTAGCGGGAGGAAGCACAGATACGCAGTATTTT
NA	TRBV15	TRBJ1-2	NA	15	CATSRTGGPGPGYTF	TGTGCCACCAGCAGGACAGGAGGCCCGGGGCCTGGCTACACCTTC
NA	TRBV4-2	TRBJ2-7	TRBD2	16	CASSQEASGFTYEQYF	TGTGCCAGCAGCCAAGAGGCTAGCGGGTTTACCTACGAGCAGTACTTC
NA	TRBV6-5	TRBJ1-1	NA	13	CASSYTAGTEAFF	TGTGCCAGCAGTTACACAGCCGGCACTGAAGCTTTCTTT
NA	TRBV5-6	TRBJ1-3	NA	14	CASSWRFSGNTIYF	TGTGCCAGCAGCTGGAGGTTCTCTGGAAACACCATATATTTT
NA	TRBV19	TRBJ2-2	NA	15	CVSHHPGLRAGELFF	TGTGTCAGTCATCACCCGGGACTGCGGGCCGGGGAGCTGTTTTTT
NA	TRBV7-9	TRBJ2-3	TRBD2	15	CASSLASGTWDTQYF	TGTGCCAGCAGCTTGGCTAGCGGGACCTGGGATACGCAGTATTTT